These 5 T cell receptor beta chains came from one sample sequenced in a study of T-cell memory formation after mild COVID-19. Using its own MiXCR run on the 5' RACE reads, TCRdb lists one record per CDR3 protein. The top ten hold approximately 8.1% of the sample, which has 580,000 or so distinct CDR3 sequences, 17% seen once. The sequenced sample was PBMCs or a T cell subset sorted from them (not recorded which). Source of these receptors: an adult woman who had mild COVID-19 (a few samples of this study predate the infection). Cell type and time point are not known.

This clonotype was seen a handful of times. The rearrangement links TRBV4-2 to TRBJ2-2, with D hard to call. CDR1 is LGHNA and CDR2 is YNFKEQ in the germline V gene. This CDR3 contains 13 residues. The ends were cut back, 0 bases at V and 7 bases at J, with 6 bases in the middle. Here the CDR3 reads CASSQEGGGELFF. CDR3 in DNA: TGTGCCAGCAGCCAAGAGGGCGGCGGGGAGCTGTTTTTT.

This clonotype was observed a handful of times. This chain joins TRBV7-6 and TRBJ2-7; tentatively, D is TRBD2 (6 bases). In germline, CDR1 is SGHVS, CDR2 FNYEAQ. The CDR3 is made up of 14 amino acids. Trimming left V 4 bases short and J 2 bases short, with 12 bases between. In nucleotides, the CDR3 is TGTGCCAGCAGCTCGCCGGGACTTACCTACGAGCAGTACTTC. Translating it yields CASSSPGLTYEQYF.

This clonotype turned up a few times. J is TRBJ2-5 and V is TRBV9, with 8 bases that match TRBD2. V was pared by 2 bases and J by 5 bases, with 8 bases of the junction left unmatched. The length of the CDR3 is 15 residues. Germline CDR1 SGDLS, CDR2 YYNGEE. In DNA, the CDR3 is TGTGCCAGCAGCGTCCCTGCGGGAGGAGTTGAGACCCAGTACTTC. Translated, it gives CASSVPAGGVETQYF.

The chain combines TRBV7-9 with TRBJ2-3; 12 positions agree with TRBD2. Per germline, CDR1 SEHNR and CDR2 FQNEAQ (reference sequence). V lost 3 bases, J lost 4 bases, and 5 bases stayed unmatched. This CDR3 has 16 amino acids. CDR3 sequence reads: CASSFGLAGISDTQYF. CDR3 in DNA: TGTGCCAGCAGCTTCGGACTAGCGGGGATCTCAGATACGCAGTATTTT.

The V gene is TRBV6-2 or TRBV6-3, the J gene TRBJ1-4; 8 bases match TRBD1. The CDR3 covers 19 residues. Germline V gives CDR1 MNHEY, CDR2 SVGEGT. Trimming cost V 2 bases and J 7 bases; bases outside gene matches: 18. The CDR3 loop reads CASSYGRTGSTIGGEKLFF. The CDR3 region has the DNA TGTGCCAGCAGTTACGGGAGGACAGGGAGTACTATCGGAGGTGAAAAACTGTTTTTT.